This record concerns one T cell receptor beta chain sequence. Its antigen is unidentified. These data come from a study of T cell responses to AZD1222 COVID-19 vaccine. Germline CDR1 reads LNHDA; CDR2 reads SQIVND (reference sequence). V gave up 7 bases and J gave up 0 bases; unmatched junction bases: 2. This CDR3 spans 13 amino acids. Libraries were prepared by immunoSEQ multiplex PCR; TCRdb keeps only in-frame clonotypes and omits some of them. The sample yields approximately 90,000 clones, roughly nine tenths seen once. Notes on the study in general: Nearly half of spike-specific TCRs reportedly target variant regions that are unmutated in the B.1.351 and B.1.1.7 variants.

Sequences were derived from peripheral blood, sampled on day 0 of AZD1222 vaccination. The V gene is TRBV19, the J gene TRBJ1-1; 7 bases line up with TRBD1. The receptor was isolated from an adult in good health. The CDR3 DNA reads as TGTGCCAGTAACAGGGGTATGAACACTGAAGCTTTCTTT. It encodes CASNRGMNTEAFF.